The 18 T cell receptor beta chains given below trace back to one sample, sequenced in a study of cytomegalovirus exposure and HLA in healthy donors. PCR primers comprised 60 Vbeta and 13 Jbeta primers. Profiled with immunoSEQ multiplex PCR; TCRdb holds only in-frame clones, not every one. Of around 140,000 clones in the sample, around 80% were seen once. The sample taken for sequencing was PBMCs. The source of these receptors is a woman aged 25 to 39 in good health and CMV-seronegative.

In its sample, this clone was seen a few times. The CDR3 sequence: CASSPQTGGWEKLFF. CDR3 bases: TGTGCCAGCAGTCCCCAAACAGGGGGTTGGGAAAAACTGTTTTTT. The chain combines TRBV27 with TRBJ1-4, with 8 bases matching TRBD1. The germline gives CDR1 MNHEY, CDR2 SMNVEV (reference sequence). Losses at the gene ends were 5 bases for V and 8 bases for J; bases not matched to a gene: 10. The CDR3 contains 15 residues.

J is TRBJ1-1 and V is TRBV27; 9 positions agree with TRBD1. The germline CDR1 and CDR2 sequences are MNHEY and SMNVEV (reference sequence). V lost 8 bases and J lost 5; bases outside the gene matches: 9. This CDR3 spans 14 amino acids. CDR3 bases: TGTGCCAGCCTCCCGGACAGGGGTGGTACTGAAGCTTTCTTT. It yields the protein CASLPDRGGTEAFF.

This clone has more than one count but fewer than ten. V is TRBV2 and J is TRBJ1-1, with TRBD1 identical over 7 bases. The V gene's germline CDR1 is SNHLY and CDR2 FYNNEI. V was clipped by 0 bases and J by 2 bases; unmatched bases: 6. CDR3 size: 16 residues. The CDR3 protein is CASSEAEGAENTEAFF. DNA for the CDR3: TGTGCCAGCAGTGAAGCTGAGGGGGCGGAAAACACTGAAGCTTTCTTT.

The chain joins TRBV27 to TRBJ2-7, with TRBD1 matching over 11 bases. V lost 3 bases and J lost 5; bases outside the gene matches: 9. The CDR3 has 16 residues. Germline-derived CDR1 and CDR2 are MNHEY and SMNVEV (reference sequence). CDR3 bases: TGTGCCAGCAGTTTGCGCCCCGGGACAGGGGGTCACGAGCAGTACTTC. Protein sequence: CASSLRPGTGGHEQYF.

The rearrangement joins TRBV30 to TRBJ2-3; 11 positions agree with TRBD2. The CDR3 totals 16 residues. V dropped 2 bases and J dropped 4; count of bases not matched to a gene: 8. Germline CDR1 GTSNPN, CDR2 SVGIG (reference sequence). CDR3 in amino acids: CAWSLTSGSMADTQYF. CDR3 nucleotide sequence: TGTGCCTGGAGTCTCACTAGCGGGAGTATGGCAGATACGCAGTATTTT.

The chain couples TRBV10-3 to TRBJ2-6, with 8 bases fitting TRBD1. The CDR3 extends over 16 amino acids. After removal of 5 bases from V and 0 bases from J, the junction contained 3 bases not matched to a gene. The germline V gene has CDR1 ENHRY and CDR2 SYGVKD. CDR3 protein: CAISTTGGSGANVLTF. The CDR3 DNA reads as TGTGCCATCAGTACAACAGGGGGCTCTGGGGCCAACGTCCTGACTTTC.

The chain couples TRBV2 to TRBJ2-1; 12 bases agree with TRBD1. The CDR3 is 14 residues long. In germline, CDR1 is SNHLY, CDR2 FYNNEI. With V trimmed by 3 bases and J by 12 bases, 6 bases remained unmatched. The CDR3 region has the DNA TGTGCCAGCAGTGACGGGACAGGGGGCGAAGTGCAGTTCTTC. Translation: CASSDGTGGEVQFF.

This rearrangement joins TRBV27 to TRBJ2-2, with 8 bases fitting TRBD1. The germline gives CDR1 MNHEY, CDR2 SMNVEV (reference sequence). The V segment lost 5 bases and the J segment 2 bases; nucleotides outside the gene matches: 7. This CDR3 is 16 amino acids long. The CDR3 reads CASSQSTGVNTGELFF. The CDR3 DNA reads TGTGCCAGCAGTCAATCGACAGGGGTTAACACCGGGGAGCTGTTTTTT.

The rearrangement links TRBV7-2 to TRBJ1-2; no clear D. With 0 bases removed from V and 8 bases from J, the gap between germline ends came to 13 bases. The CDR3 runs to 14 residues. CDR1 is SGHTA and CDR2 is FQGNSA in the germline V gene. The CDR3 here is CASSLARTGGGYTF. The DNA for the CDR3 is TGTGCCAGCAGCTTAGCAAGGACGGGAGGCGGCTACACCTTC.

The J gene is TRBJ2-5, the V gene TRBV5-8; 10 positions agree with TRBD2. Looked up from germline, CDR1 is SGHTS and CDR2 is YDEGEE. V lost 4 bases to trimming and J lost 2 bases; unmatched junction nucleotides: 8. The CDR3 totals 16 residues. This chain's CDR3 is CASSRPGTSAQETQYF. In DNA, the CDR3 is TGTGCCAGCAGCCGACCGGGGACTAGCGCGCAAGAGACCCAGTACTTC.

The rearrangement uses TRBV18 and TRBJ2-6; possibly TRBD1 for D (5 bases). Germline V CDR1 and CDR2: KGHSH, LQKENI. The CDR3 spans 15 residues. Deletions cut 1 base from V and 4 bases from J, with 8 bases between. The CDR3 spells CASSPQTEGANVLTF. DNA of the CDR3: TGTGCCAGCTCACCACAGACAGAGGGGGCCAACGTCCTGACTTTC.

The J gene is TRBJ2-3, the V gene TRBV5-6; D gene uncertain. Trimming removed 4 bases from V and 1 base from J, with 10 bases in between. The CDR3 covers 14 residues. CDR1 and CDR2 (germline): SGHDT, YYEEEE. The CDR3 DNA sequence: TGTGCCAGCAGCATCGCTCGGGGCACAGATACGCAGTATTTT. Amino acid sequence: CASSIARGTDTQYF.

The gene calls are TRBV27 and TRBJ1-6, with D maybe TRBD1 (5 bases). The CDR3 extends over 13 amino acids. Per the germline V gene, CDR1 is MNHEY and CDR2 is SMNVEV (reference sequence). With 6 bases removed from V and 9 bases from J, the gap between germline ends came to 12 bases. For the CDR3, the DNA is TGTGCCAGCAGGAGTGTCGGGGGTTCACCCCTCCACTTT. Its protein is CASRSVGGSPLHF.

The chain carries TRBV9 and TRBJ2-1; possibly TRBD2 for D (5 bases). This CDR3 has 15 residues. Germline CDR1 reads SGDLS; CDR2 reads YYNGEE. V lost 1 base to trimming and J lost 5 bases, with 13 bases between them. The CDR3 nucleotides read TGTGCCAGCAGCGTAACAGCGGAGCCCCACAATGAGCAGTTCTTC. Its translation is CASSVTAEPHNEQFF.

This clone has a handful of counts. The rearrangement joins TRBV12-5 to TRBJ1-4; 7 nucleotides line up with TRBD1. The germline V gene encodes CDR1 LGHNT and CDR2 FRNRAP. With 6 bases clipped from V and 2 bases from J, the junction kept 15 bases outside the gene matches. The CDR3 is made up of 18 amino acids. CDR3 loop: CASGNDLRRGHTNEKLFF. CDR3 DNA: TGTGCTAGTGGAAACGACCTCCGAAGGGGGCACACTAATGAAAAACTGTTTTTT.

The chain carries TRBV30 and TRBJ2-2; D is perhaps TRBD2 (6 bases). CDR1 is GTSNPN, CDR2 SVGIG, per germline (reference sequence). The CDR3 length is 16 residues. The V end was cut by 0 bases, the J end by 3 bases, with 14 bases between. The CDR3 loop reads CAWSVRRAGYTGELFF. CDR3 coding DNA: TGTGCCTGGAGTGTACGACGGGCGGGGTACACCGGGGAGCTGTTTTTT.

In this sample, this clone turned up once. The chain couples TRBV4-2 to TRBJ1-5; TRBD1 is a possible D gene (6 bases). This CDR3 is 16 amino acids long. The germline gives CDR1 LGHNA, CDR2 YNFKEQ. The ends were cut back, 5 bases at V and 1 base at J, with 15 bases in the middle. The CDR3 DNA sequence: TGTGCCAGCAGCGTTCCAGGGGCTGGGAGCAATCAGCCCCAGCATTTT. It yields the protein CASSVPGAGSNQPQHF.

The chain is built from TRBV21-1 and TRBJ2-7; TRBD1 is the table's D call, not checked against the DNA. TRBV21-1 is annotated as a pseudogene. The CDR3 runs 15 residues. This CDR3 is CASSKLRQGDYEQYF. CDR3 nucleotide sequence: TGTGCCAGCAGCAAACTCAGACAGGGGGATTACGAGCAGTACTTC.